The 29 T cell receptor beta chains presented below share a single source sample, sequenced in a study of cytomegalovirus exposure and HLA in healthy donors. Data came from immunoSEQ multiplex PCR; TCRdb stores just in-frame clones and leaves some out. Of about 120,000 clones listed, under 90% are singletons. Sequencing was performed on PBMCs. All receptors come from a woman aged 25-40 years in good health and CMV-seronegative.

The rearrangement uses TRBV15 and TRBJ2-1, with TRBD2 identical over 12 bases. CDR1 and CDR2 from the germline V gene are LNHNV and YYDKDF (reference sequence). This CDR3 contains 17 residues. The V and J ends lost 3 bases and 12 bases, in that order; junction bases with no gene match: 15. CDR3 nucleotide sequence: TGTGCCACCAGCAGGGCCTCCCGGGCTAGCGGGGGGGAGGGGCAGTTCTTC. Translated, it gives CATSRASRASGGEGQFF.

The chain links TRBV7-8 to TRBJ2-1; the match to TRBD2 covers 7 bases. The junction had 2 bases not matched to a gene; V was cut back by 1 base and J by 2 bases. Per the germline V gene, CDR1 is SGHVS and CDR2 is FQNEAQ. The length of the CDR3 is 15 residues. CDR3 in DNA: TGTGCCAGCAGCTTAGTGGGGGGGGCCTACAATGAGCAGTTCTTC. This encodes CASSLVGGAYNEQFF.

The table lists this clone with a count of one. The chain joins TRBV5-1 to TRBJ1-1, with TRBD1 matching 7 bases. Germline values: CDR1 SGHRS, CDR2 YFSETQ. The CDR3 has 14 amino acids. J lost 1 base, V lost 5 bases, and 5 bases had no gene match. CDR3 DNA: TGCGCCAGCAGATCGGGACAGCCGAACACTGAAGCTTTCTTT. Encoded protein: CASRSGQPNTEAFF.

This clone has just one count. The J gene is TRBJ2-7, the V gene TRBV5-1; 13 nucleotides align to TRBD2. This CDR3 has 15 residues. J was trimmed by 3 bases and V by 4 bases; bases with no gene match: 4. The germline V gene has CDR1 SGHRS and CDR2 YFSETQ. This CDR3 is CASSPRTSGSYEQYF. In DNA, the CDR3 is TGCGCCAGCAGCCCTAGGACTAGCGGGAGCTACGAGCAGTACTTC.

This sequence joins TRBV10-2 and TRBJ2-7; D call uncertain. V was cut by 5 bases and J by 0 bases, with 8 bases left in between. The CDR3 is 13 residues long. The germline V gene has CDR1 WSHSY and CDR2 SAAADI. CDR3 nucleotides: TGCGCCAGCAGTCACAGTGGCTCCTACGAGCAGTACTTC. Translating gives CASSHSGSYEQYF.

The chain joins TRBV7-6 to TRBJ1-1, with 11 bases fitting TRBD1. CDR1 is SGHVS, CDR2 FNYEAQ, per germline. The CDR3 has 15 amino acids. Unmatched junction bases numbered 5, after V lost 2 bases and J lost 6 bases. CDR3: CASSLIGQGASEAFF. Written as DNA, the CDR3 is TGTGCCAGCAGCTTAATCGGACAGGGGGCTTCTGAAGCTTTCTTT.

The gene calls are TRBV10-3 and TRBJ2-5; TRBD2 matches 9 bases. This CDR3 spans 16 amino acids. V lost 0 bases and J lost 5; bases outside the gene matches: 7. CDR1 and CDR2 from the germline V gene are ENHRY and SYGVKD. The CDR3 here is CAISESVLAGKETQYF. The CDR3 DNA reads TGTGCCATCAGTGAGTCGGTTCTAGCGGGGAAGGAGACCCAGTACTTC.

This clone showed up just once. The chain recombines TRBV5-4 with TRBJ2-5; 9 bases line up with TRBD1. CDR3 length equals 16 residues. V dropped 4 bases and J dropped 4; count of bases not matched to a gene: 11. Germline lookup yields CDR1 SGHNT and CDR2 YYREEE (reference sequence). CDR3 nucleotides: TGTGCCAGCAGCCCGGGCGGGACAGGGAATCGAGAGACCCAGTACTTC. This encodes CASSPGGTGNRETQYF.

The rearrangement joins TRBV19 to TRBJ2-1, with 7 positions matching TRBD1. Germline V gene data show CDR1 as LNHDA and CDR2 as SQIVND (reference sequence). The CDR3 runs 15 residues. V gave up 4 bases and J gave up 8 bases; unmatched junction bases: 11. In nucleotides, the CDR3 is TGTGCCAGTAGTACCTCCCCCGGACAGGACGATGAGCAGTTCTTC. It specifies CASSTSPGQDDEQFF. The full variable domain, with the rest looked up from reference TRBV19 and TRBJ2-1, is DGGITQSPKYLFRKEGQNVTLSCEQNLNHDAMYWYRQDPGQGLRLIYYSQIVNDFQKGDIAEGYSVSREKKESFPLTVTSAQKNPTAFYLCASSTSPGQDDEQFFGPGTRLTVL.

This clone was counted once. The chain is built from TRBV19 and TRBJ1-2; TRBD1 matches 8 bases. V shed 4 bases, J shed 4 bases, and the junction held 5 bases outside the gene matches. Germline V gives CDR1 LNHDA, CDR2 SQIVND (reference sequence). This CDR3 is 14 amino acids long. The CDR3 DNA reads TGTGCCAGTAGTAACAGGGGGTCTAGCTATGGCTACACCTTC. This gives the protein CASSNRGSSYGYTF. Combining the CDR3 with reference TRBV19 and TRBJ1-2 gives the whole variable domain DGGITQSPKYLFRKEGQNVTLSCEQNLNHDAMYWYRQDPGQGLRLIYYSQIVNDFQKGDIAEGYSVSREKKESFPLTVTSAQKNPTAFYLCASSNRGSSYGYTFGSGTRLTVV.

The V call is TRBV5-6, the J call TRBJ1-2, with 11 nucleotides matching TRBD1. Germline values: CDR1 SGHDT, CDR2 YYEEEE. This CDR3 is 15 amino acids long. The J segment lost 2 bases and the V segment lost 5 bases, leaving 5 bases of the junction unmatched. CDR3 amino acids: CASSQGTGGNYGYTF. For the CDR3, the DNA is TGTGCCAGCAGTCAGGGGACAGGGGGAAACTATGGCTACACCTTC. The full variable domain, with the rest looked up from reference TRBV5-6 and TRBJ1-2, is DAGVTQSPTHLIKTRGQQVTLRCSPKSGHDTVSWYQQALGQGPQFIFQYYEEEERQRGNFPDRFSGHQFPNYSSELNVNALLLGDSALYLCASSQGTGGNYGYTFGSGTRLTVV.

The chain carries TRBV2 and TRBJ1-1; 9 bases match TRBD1. With 5 bases clipped from V and 7 bases from J, the junction kept 8 bases outside the gene matches. The germline V gene encodes CDR1 SNHLY and CDR2 FYNNEI. The CDR3 is 14 residues long. The DNA of the CDR3 is TGTGCCAGCAGTAGACAGGGGGATCGGGTTGAAGCTTTCTTT. Its translation is CASSRQGDRVEAFF.

The gene calls are TRBV7-8 and TRBJ2-5; TRBD2 matches at 8 bases. The CDR3 spans 20 residues. Trimming removed 1 base from V and 3 bases from J; junction bases left unmatched: 19. Germline V gene lookup returns CDR1 SGHVS and CDR2 FQNEAQ. The CDR3 here is CASSLGRFGFLSGGKETQYF. CDR3 nucleotides: TGTGCCAGCAGCTTAGGCCGCTTTGGTTTCTTAAGCGGGGGCAAAGAGACCCAGTACTTC.

The genes are TRBV28 and TRBJ1-2; 9 nucleotides align to TRBD1. Trimming at V came to 5 bases and at J to 8 bases, leaving 12 bases not matched to a gene. The CDR3 contains 15 residues. Germline CDR1 is MDHEN and CDR2 is SYDVKM. CDR3 protein: CASSKTGTGTRGYTF. CDR3 sequence (DNA): TGTGCCAGCAGTAAAACCGGGACAGGGACTCGAGGCTACACCTTC.

The chain employs TRBV5-6 and TRBJ2-2; a weak D match, TRBD1 (5 bases). This CDR3 contains 13 residues. CDR1 is SGHDT and CDR2 is YYEEEE in the germline V gene. The V end lost 2 bases, the J end lost 5 bases, and 7 bases lay between the germline ends. The CDR3 bases are TGTGCCAGCAGCTTACAGGAGACCGGGGAGCTGTTTTTT. Translating gives CASSLQETGELFF.

This chain joins TRBV10-3 and TRBJ2-1; the match to TRBD1 covers 9 bases. V shed 3 bases and J 13 bases; nucleotides not matched to a gene: 10. Germline V gene lookup returns CDR1 ENHRY and CDR2 SYGVKD. The CDR3 runs to 14 residues. DNA for the CDR3: TGTGCCATCAGTGACCCGAGGGACAGGGACCACCAGTTCTTC. Its protein is CAISDPRDRDHQFF.

The chain has TRBV5-6 and TRBJ2-3, with TRBD1 identical over 8 bases. Per the germline V gene, CDR1 is SGHDT and CDR2 is YYEEEE. This CDR3 has 16 amino acids. Unmatched junction bases numbered 12, after V lost 4 bases and J lost 5 bases. CDR3 sequence: CASSPTDRGGRDTQYF. The CDR3 region has the DNA TGTGCCAGCAGCCCGACAGACAGGGGCGGTAGAGATACGCAGTATTTT.

The V and J genes are TRBV27 and TRBJ2-7; weak D call: TRBD2 (6 bases). Germline values: CDR1 MNHEY, CDR2 SMNVEV (reference sequence). The CDR3 sequence is 12 residues long. Between the trimmed V and J ends, which lost 4 bases and 6 bases, there was a span of 10 bases. In DNA, the CDR3 is TGTGCCAGCAGTTCCCGGGAGCTCGAGCAGTACTTC. This gives the protein CASSSRELEQYF.

This clone was seen a single time. V and J are TRBV27 and TRBJ2-7, with TRBD1 matching over 8 bases. Germline CDR1 reads MNHEY; CDR2 reads SMNVEV (reference sequence). The CDR3 loop spans 16 amino acids. The junction had 9 bases not matched to a gene; V was cut back by 2 bases and J by 3 bases. The CDR3 is CASSLKNWTGRYEQYF. The CDR3 coding sequence is TGTGCCAGCAGTTTAAAAAACTGGACAGGGCGCTACGAGCAGTACTTC.

This clone has just one count. The V and J genes are TRBV7-9 and TRBJ1-4, with 7 bases identical to TRBD1. Losses at the gene ends were 1 base for V and 1 base for J; bases not matched to a gene: 3. Per the germline V gene, CDR1 is SEHNR and CDR2 is FQNEAQ (reference sequence). The CDR3 runs 16 residues. The CDR3 coding sequence is TGTGCCAGCAGCTTAGGTGACAGGGAAACTAATGAAAAACTGTTTTTT. Its translation is CASSLGDRETNEKLFF.

This clone showed up just once. The V call is TRBV19, the J call TRBJ2-7; 10 bases fit TRBD1. Trimming at V came to 4 bases and at J to 3 bases, leaving 6 bases not matched to a gene. In germline, CDR1 is LNHDA, CDR2 SQIVND (reference sequence). The CDR3 loop spans 15 amino acids. CDR3 DNA: TGTGCCAGTAGTAGAAGACAGGGGGCGCTCTACGAGCAGTACTTC. Its protein product is CASSRRQGALYEQYF.

This chain joins TRBV2 and TRBJ2-7, with TRBD1 matching over 9 bases. Germline CDR1 and CDR2: SNHLY and FYNNEI. The junction had 9 bases not matched to a gene; V was cut back by 11 bases and J by 4 bases. This CDR3 spans 13 amino acids. The CDR3 here is CAGQDRGGYEQYF. The DNA for the CDR3 is TGTGCCGGCCAGGACAGGGGCGGGTACGAGCAGTACTTC.

V is TRBV14 and J is TRBJ2-3; TRBD2 might be the D (5 bases). CDR3 length: 15 amino acids. Germline-derived CDR1 and CDR2 are SGHDN and FVKESK. Trimming stripped 6 bases from V and 0 bases from J, with 13 bases between. In DNA, the CDR3 is TGTGCCAGCAGTCAGGAGCGGTCTAGCACAGATACGCAGTATTTT. Protein product: CASSQERSSTDTQYF.

The chain is built from TRBV18 and TRBJ2-3, with D perhaps TRBD2 (5 bases). The V end was cut by 2 bases, the J end by 3 bases, with 12 bases between. The germline gives CDR1 KGHSH, CDR2 LQKENI. This CDR3 spans 15 amino acids. The CDR3 spells CASSPGIGGTDTQYF. The DNA for the CDR3 is TGTGCCAGCTCACCAGGGATCGGCGGGACAGATACGCAGTATTTT.

The J gene is TRBJ1-2, the V gene TRBV5-6, with 9 bases aligning to TRBD1. CDR3 length: 15 amino acids. CDR1 is SGHDT, CDR2 YYEEEE, per germline. V lost 3 bases to trimming and J lost 6 bases; unmatched junction nucleotides: 9. CDR3 in amino acids: CASSYNPGTGNGYTF. DNA for the CDR3: TGTGCCAGCAGCTACAACCCCGGGACAGGGAATGGCTACACCTTC.

This chain joins TRBV23-1 and TRBJ2-7, with D tentatively TRBD2 (5 bases). TRBV23-1 is an open reading frame, and its role is uncertain. The CDR3 totals 16 residues. V shed 0 bases and J shed 4 bases, with 16 bases lying between them. The CDR3 is CASSQSCRRREYEQYF. The CDR3 bases are TGCGCCAGCAGTCAATCGTGTAGGCGTCGGGAATACGAGCAGTACTTC.

V gene TRBV11-2 combines with J gene TRBJ2-1, with 9 bases lining up with TRBD1. CDR1 is SGHAT and CDR2 is FQNNGV in the germline V gene. V lost 4 bases and J lost 8; bases outside the gene matches: 12. The CDR3 has 16 amino acids. CDR3 loop: CASSSYRGRVSHEQFF. Written as DNA, the CDR3 is TGTGCCAGCAGCTCCTACAGGGGGCGCGTATCCCATGAGCAGTTCTTC.

The table lists this clone with a few counts. The chain carries TRBV7-2 and TRBJ2-1; tentatively, D is TRBD2 (6 bases). CDR3 size: 16 residues. With 2 bases removed from V and 0 bases from J, the gap between germline ends came to 11 bases. Germline V gene lookup returns CDR1 SGHTA and CDR2 FQGNSA. CDR3 sequence: CASSLRAGSSYNEQFF. DNA of the CDR3: TGTGCCAGCAGCTTAAGGGCGGGGAGCTCCTACAATGAGCAGTTCTTC.

The rearrangement links TRBV11-3 to TRBJ1-4; no reliable D call. CDR3 length: 14 amino acids. V shed 2 bases and J shed 8 bases, with 12 bases lying between them. CDR1 and CDR2 from the germline V gene are SGHNT and YENEEA. The CDR3 nucleotides read TGTGCCAGCAGCTTACGGGGTTCAGGCGAAAAACTGTTTTTT. Amino acids: CASSLRGSGEKLFF. Based on the CDR3 plus reference TRBV11-3 and TRBJ1-4, the full variable domain is EAGVVQSPRYKIIEKKQPVAFWCNPISGHNTLYWYLQNLGQGPELLIRYENEEAVDDSQLPKDRFSAERLKGVDSTLKIQPAELGDSAVYLCASSLRGSGEKLFFGSGTQLSVL.